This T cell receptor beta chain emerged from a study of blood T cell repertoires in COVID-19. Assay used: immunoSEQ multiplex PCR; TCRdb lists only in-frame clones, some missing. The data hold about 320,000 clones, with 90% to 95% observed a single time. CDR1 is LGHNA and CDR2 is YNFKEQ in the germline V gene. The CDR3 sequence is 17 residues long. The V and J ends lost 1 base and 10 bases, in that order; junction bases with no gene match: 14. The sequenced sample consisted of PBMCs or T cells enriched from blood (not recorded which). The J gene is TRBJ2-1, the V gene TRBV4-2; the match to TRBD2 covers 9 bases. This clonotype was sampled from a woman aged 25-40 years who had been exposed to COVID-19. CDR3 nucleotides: TGTGCCAGCAGCCAAGTGGAGGGGTGGCGGGGGGGCAGCGAGCAGTTCTTC. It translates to CASSQVEGWRGGSEQFF.